The present T cell receptor beta chain was sequenced within a study of PD-L1 blockade in urothelial cancer (dated by TCRdb to 2016 to 2017). About the investigation overall: All patients started therapy in the mid-2010s and received atezolizumab 1,200 mg intravenously every 3 weeks. About 85% of the 29 patients were males with bladder-origin urothelial cancer, and about two thirds of the roughly 30 reported a prior smoking history. An ECOG performance status of 0 or 1 was recorded for the patients, and 0 to 3 prior chemotherapy regimens had been received by the patients. Blood samples were analyzed 3 weeks after the start of treatment (second dose) and 6 weeks after the start of treatment. A median of 141,255 T cells and fewer than 85,000 unique TCRs was obtained from blood samples, and a median clonality of approximately 0.086 was observed. An exploratory multi-omic analysis was conducted of the somatic, immune and clinical correlates of response to PD-L1 blockade with atezolizumab in urothelial cancer. TCR sequencing covered pretreatment tumor samples and matched, serially collected peripheral blood taken before and after atezolizumab treatment. Progression-free survival longer than 6 months counted as durable clinical benefit, and TCR features were additionally tested against both progression-free and overall survival. In the same patients who had TCR sequencing, pretreatment tumors also underwent whole exome sequencing and RNA sequencing. Durable clinical benefit was achieved by nine patients but not by the remaining 20. Under 30 patients had pretreatment blood TCR-seq, roughly 24 had at least one posttreatment blood collection, and roughly 24 had tumor TCR-seq. The full study reports these points: Because the sample size was small (n ≈ 30) and many exploratory analyses were performed, the results are intended to be hypothesis-generating. Greater expansion of tumor-associated TCR clones in peripheral blood 3 weeks after the start of treatment was observed in patients with durable benefit (n of about 20, p = 0.022). A pretreatment peripheral blood TCR clonality below the median was linked to improved progression-free and overall survival.

The CDR3 covers 13 residues, taking in both the cysteine and the phenylalanine. CDR3 DNA only is kept here, 39 bases in frame from base 1. V was cut back by 2 bases and J by 7 bases, leaving a gap of 11 bases between them. In the germline V gene, CDR1 corresponds to MDHEN and CDR2 to SYDVKM. Synthetic TCR analog templates were spiked into each PCR so that absolute template abundance could be estimated from read counts. The immunoSEQ assay used bias-controlled V and J gene primers to amplify TCRbeta CDR3 regions from genomic DNA. Sequencing of rearranged TCRbeta segments was performed at approximately 20X coverage. As for the authors' bioinformatics: Sequencing errors were corrected by clustering, and CDR3s were annotated against IMGT so that V, D and J genes could be assigned. Only productive TCRbeta rearrangements were used in downstream analyses, excluding out-of-frame or stop-codon sequences. To compute clonality, Shannon entropy was normalized by the log of the number of unique productive sequences and then subtracted from one. Clones differing between time points or between blood and tumor were identified using Fisher's exact test with Benjamini-Hochberg correction, with an adjusted p below 0.01 applied as the threshold. Sourced from immuneACCESS, this table was stored by TCRdb with only in-frame sequences that have V and J called. A share of the clones is absent; for the studies checked, an unresolved V gene accounts for under half, and the remainder has no known explanation. The V and J calls and the clone size are those of that table, but D and trimming were determined from the DNA. Recorded for this sample are tens of thousands of clones; about four fifths of them occurred a single time. The ten largest clones capture roughly 7% of the sample.

The label giving this sample's time point can be read as: pretreatment peripheral blood. A total of 25 to 35 patients with locally advanced or metastatic urothelial carcinoma, treated at Memorial Sloan Kettering on a trial protocol, made up the cohort. Peripheral blood mononuclear cells were collected from each patient pretreatment and during treatment, giving between 1 and 8 total time points per patient. The Qiagen DNeasy Blood extraction kit was used to purify genomic DNA from total PBMCs and tumor samples. Collected pretreatment and during treatment, PBMCs were isolated and stored as previously described. As to this clone: Its antigen is not yet known. No base qualities exist here, and no much larger clone lies one base off it.

The starting material was PBMCs, obtained around atezolizumab (anti-PD-L1) treatment. Recombination joined TRBV28 with TRBJ1-1, with the D gene uncertain. The source is a man aged 55-75 years with urothelial cancer. The CDR3 has the sequence CASSLIQADEAFF. At the DNA level, the sequence is TGTGCCAGCAGTTTAATTCAGGCAGATGAAGCTTTCTTT. Full variable domain (CDR3 extended with the reference TRBV28 and TRBJ1-1 proteins): DVKVTQSSRYLVKRTGEKVFLECVQDMDHENMFWYRQDPGLGLRLIYFSYDVKMKEKGDIPEGYSVSREKKERFSLILESASTNQTSMYLCASSLIQADEAFFGQGTRLTVV.